One sample yielded the 10 T cell receptor beta chains listed below, sequenced in a study of CD8+CD57+ T cells in acquired aplastic anemia. The study profiled TCR beta VDJ and CDR3 using genomic DNA as template. MiXCR, applied by TCRdb to the reads, yields one record per CDR3 protein. The profile shows 150,000 or so distinct CDR3 sequences, roughly 63% of them singletons. Sequenced input: sorted CD4+, CD8+, or CD8+CD57+ T cells (not recorded which) from PBMCs. The source of these receptors is a human donor in good health.

V usage is TRBV2 and J usage is TRBJ2-5; 9 bases map to TRBD1. From germline, CDR1 is SNHLY and CDR2 FYNNEI. The CDR3 consists of 14 residues. V dropped 5 bases and J dropped 5; count of bases not matched to a gene: 6. The CDR3 DNA reads as TGTGCCAGCAGTAAACAGGGGGCAGGGGAGACCCAGTACTTC. Amino acid sequence: CASSKQGAGETQYF.

The gene calls are TRBV7-3 and TRBJ1-6, with D uncertain. Trimming shortened V by 8 bases and J by 14 bases, and 13 bases separated the two germline ends. The CDR3 runs 11 residues. The V gene's germline CDR1 is SGHTA and CDR2 FQGTGA. The CDR3 reads CASFLIFSLHF. The CDR3 nucleotides read TGTGCCAGCTTCCTTATCTTTTCCCTCCACTTT.

In its sample, this clonotype was seen once. V is TRBV6-5 and J is TRBJ2-7; maybe TRBD2 (5 bases). CDR1 MNHEY and CDR2 SVGAGI come from the germline V gene. The CDR3 runs 15 residues. Trimming stripped 0 bases from V and 2 bases from J, with 11 bases between. The CDR3 region has the DNA TGTGCCAGCAGTTACTCAGGCGGGTCCACCTACGAGCAGTACTTC. Translated, it gives CASSYSGGSTYEQYF.

CDR3 DNA sequence: TGCAGTGTGGATCCCGGGGCCACTGAGCAGTTCTTC. Translated: CSVDPGATEQFF. The chain combines TRBV20-1 with TRBJ2-1; possibly TRBD1 or TRBD2 for D (5 bases each). Germline V gives CDR1 DFQATT, CDR2 SNEGSKA (reference sequence). The CDR3 contains 12 residues. V was cut by 7 bases and J by 9 bases, with 16 bases left in between.

The chain links TRBV15 to TRBJ2-7; 7 bases agree with TRBD1. V gave up 4 bases and J gave up 0 bases; unmatched junction bases: 9. Per the germline V gene, CDR1 is LNHNV and CDR2 is YYDKDF (reference sequence). This CDR3 spans 16 amino acids. Written as DNA, the CDR3 is TGTGCCACCAGCACCGGGACAGCCTCACTCTCCTACGAGCAGTACTTC. Encoded protein: CATSTGTASLSYEQYF.

This clonotype was counted between two and nine times. This chain connects TRBV7-8 to TRBJ2-7; the D gene could be TRBD1 or TRBD2 (5 bases each). Trimming removed 1 base from V and 3 bases from J, with 16 bases in between. The V gene's germline CDR1 is SGHVS and CDR2 FQNEAQ. This CDR3 is 16 amino acids long. The CDR3 spells CASSLVHGTSSYEQYF. CDR3 nucleotides: TGTGCCAGCAGCTTAGTGCACGGGACCTCAAGCTACGAGCAGTACTTC. The complete variable domain, with remaining parts taken from reference TRBV7-8 and TRBJ2-7, reads GAGVSQSPRYKVAKRGQDVALRCDPISGHVSLFWYQQALGQGPEFLTYFQNEAQLDKSGLPSDRFFAERPEGSVSTLKIQRTQQEDSAVYLCASSLVHGTSSYEQYFGPGTRLTVT.

This clonotype was counted once. The chain is built from TRBV7-3 and TRBJ1-2; D ambiguous. The CDR3 is 12 residues long. The V gene's germline CDR1 is SGHTA and CDR2 FQGTGA. The V end lost 2 bases, the J end lost 4 bases, and 5 bases lay between the germline ends. CDR3 bases: TGTGCCAGCAGCTTAGAAGCCTATGGCTACACCTTC. Its translation: CASSLEAYGYTF. The full variable domain, rest sourced from reference TRBV7-3 and TRBJ1-2, is GAGVSQTPSNKVTEKGKYVELRCDPISGHTALYWYRQSLGQGPEFLIYFQGTGAADDSGLPNDRFFAVRPEGSVSTLKIQRTERGDSAVYLCASSLEAYGYTFGSGTRLTVV.

This clonotype was recorded a few times. The chain links TRBV18 to TRBJ2-7; 7 bases match TRBD1. The CDR3 contains 15 residues. CDR1 KGHSH and CDR2 LQKENI come from the germline V gene. With 2 bases clipped from V and 5 bases from J, the junction kept 9 bases outside the gene matches. In nucleotides, the CDR3 is TGTGCCAGCTCACCAGCCGGGACAGAGTTAGACGAGCAGTACTTC. Protein product: CASSPAGTELDEQYF.

The chain links TRBV2 to TRBJ2-2; D is possibly TRBD1 or TRBD2 (5 bases each). Germline V gene data show CDR1 as SNHLY and CDR2 as FYNNEI. The V gene lost 6 bases and the J gene lost 11 bases, with 22 bases spanning the gap. The CDR3 is made up of 15 amino acids. The CDR3 protein is CASRTRGTRYNELFF. The DNA of the CDR3 is TGTGCCAGCAGAACCCGTGGGACGAGATACAATGAGCTGTTTTTT.

This rearrangement joins TRBV27 to TRBJ2-7, with D possibly being TRBD1 (5 bases). Germline-derived CDR1 and CDR2 are MNHEY and SMNVEV (reference sequence). V gave up 0 bases and J gave up 3 bases, with 9 bases separating them. The CDR3 length is 14 residues. The chain's CDR3 is CASSLSQGVYEQYF. The DNA of the CDR3 is TGTGCCAGCAGTTTATCCCAGGGTGTCTACGAGCAGTACTTC.